The 2 T cell receptor beta chains reported below all come from one sample, sequenced in a study of OX40 agonist ivuxolimab in advanced cancers. The library was prepared using the immunoSEQ multiplex PCR assay. This is the immuneACCESS table as TCRdb keeps it, with only in-frame sequences that have V and J called. A part of the clones is gone; compared with another copy, unresolved V genes explain less than half, and the rest is unexplained. The sample includes tens of thousands of clones, with approximately 89% observed a single time. Jointly, the top ten make up around a tenth of the sample. The source was CD4+ or CD8+ T cells sorted from blood, collected in a trial of the OX40 agonist ivuxolimab. These receptors were obtained from an adult with an advanced solid tumor such as melanoma, head and neck, liver or kidney cancer.

This sequence joins TRBV6-6 and TRBJ1-3, with D hard to call. The germline V gene encodes CDR1 MNHNY and CDR2 SVGAGI (reference sequence). CDR3 length equals 15 residues. Trimming took off 0 bases at V and 4 bases at J, with 10 bases between the two ends. For the CDR3, the DNA is TGTGCCAGCAGTTACTCGCCAGGTTCAGGAAACACCATATATTTT. Translation: CASSYSPGSGNTIYF.

CDR3 region: CASSQGAGATGELFF. In DNA, the CDR3 is TGTGCCAGCAGCCAGGGGGCGGGAGCCACCGGGGAGCTGTTTTTT. The chain employs TRBV7-9 and TRBJ2-2; tentative D call: TRBD1 (8 bases). CDR3 length: 15 amino acids. V lost 5 bases and J lost 4, with 14 bases in between. Germline V gene lookup returns CDR1 SEHNR and CDR2 FQNEAQ (reference sequence).